Listed below are T cell receptor beta chains from one sample, sequenced in a study of Ad26.COV2.S vaccination and SARS-CoV-2 variants. Profiled with immunoSEQ multiplex PCR; TCRdb holds only in-frame clones, not every one. The sample holds a few hundred thousand clones, about 92% seen once. Sequencing used peripheral blood, obtained in a trial of Ad26.COV2.S vaccine versus placebo. These receptors were taken from a person aged 18 to 59 who received the Ad26.COV2.S COVID-19 vaccine or a placebo. Both conserved end residues are part of each CDR3. The D gene is left open where the match is weak. The size of a clone is reported for some rows only, either as once, few or many, or as a class for expanded clones.

cdr3_length: 15
d_call: TRBD2
j_call: TRBJ2-7
clone_size: NA
v_call: TRBV4-1
cdr3_aa: CASSQVAGVEYEQYF
cdr3_nt: TGCGCCAGCAGCCAAGTAGCGGGAGTAGAATACGAGCAGTACTTC

cdr3_length: 14
d_call: NA
j_call: TRBJ2-3
clone_size: once
v_call: TRBV5-1
cdr3_aa: CASSLGLAPDTQYF
cdr3_nt: TGCGCCAGCAGCTTGGGGCTAGCCCCAGATACGCAGTATTTT

cdr3_length: 12
d_call: TRBD2
j_call: TRBJ2-1
clone_size: few
v_call: TRBV12-3/TRBV12-4
cdr3_aa: CASSPGLVGQFF
cdr3_nt: TGTGCCAGCAGTCCGGGACTAGTGGGGCAGTTCTTC

cdr3_length: 13
d_call: NA
j_call: TRBJ2-3
clone_size: NA
v_call: TRBV4-3
cdr3_aa: CASSPGPVGTQYF
cdr3_nt: TGCGCCAGCAGCCCAGGACCCGTTGGTACGCAGTATTTT

cdr3_length: 16
d_call: TRBD1
j_call: TRBJ1-6
clone_size: NA
v_call: TRBV27
cdr3_aa: CASSYRTGTYNSPLHF
cdr3_nt: TGTGCCAGCAGTTACCGGACAGGGACTTATAATTCACCCCTCCACTTT

cdr3_length: 19
d_call: TRBD1
j_call: TRBJ2-6
clone_size: NA
v_call: TRBV19
cdr3_aa: CASSGNRGFRASGANVLTF
cdr3_nt: TGTGCCAGTAGTGGAAACAGGGGATTCAGGGCCTCTGGGGCCAACGTCCTGACTTTC

cdr3_length: 13
d_call: NA
j_call: TRBJ1-1
clone_size: NA
v_call: TRBV3-1/TRBV3-2
cdr3_aa: CASSQGMRTEAFF
cdr3_nt: TGTGCCAGCAGCCAAGGTATGAGGACTGAAGCTTTCTTT

cdr3_length: 15
d_call: TRBD2
j_call: TRBJ2-5
clone_size: NA
v_call: TRBV5-1
cdr3_aa: CASRLAGGYQETQYF
cdr3_nt: TGCGCCAGCAGACTAGCGGGAGGGTACCAAGAGACCCAGTACTTC

cdr3_length: 13
d_call: NA
j_call: TRBJ2-7
clone_size: NA
v_call: TRBV10-3
cdr3_aa: CAISESEMSMQYF
cdr3_nt: TGTGCCATCAGTGAGTCTGAGATGTCAATGCAGTACTTC

cdr3_length: 14
d_call: TRBD1
j_call: TRBJ1-4
clone_size: NA
v_call: TRBV7-9
cdr3_aa: CASSSGTGNEKLFF
cdr3_nt: TGTGCCAGCAGCTCCGGGACAGGGAATGAAAAACTGTTTTTT

cdr3_length: 15
d_call: NA
j_call: TRBJ2-1
clone_size: NA
v_call: TRBV6-1
cdr3_aa: CASSDVGSGYNEQFF
cdr3_nt: TGTGCCAGCAGTGACGTGGGAAGTGGCTACAATGAGCAGTTCTTC

cdr3_length: 12
d_call: NA
j_call: TRBJ2-7
clone_size: NA
v_call: TRBV9
cdr3_aa: CASSGVSHEQYF
cdr3_nt: TGTGCCAGCAGCGGAGTGTCTCACGAGCAGTACTTC

cdr3_length: 13
d_call: NA
j_call: TRBJ2-7
clone_size: NA
v_call: TRBV15
cdr3_aa: CATSRDEYYEQYF
cdr3_nt: TGTGCCACCAGCAGAGACGAGTACTACGAGCAGTACTTC

cdr3_length: 16
d_call: TRBD2
j_call: TRBJ2-3
clone_size: NA
v_call: TRBV5-8
cdr3_aa: CASSLVLAGPTDTQYF
cdr3_nt: TGTGCCAGCAGCTTGGTACTAGCGGGACCGACAGATACGCAGTATTTT

cdr3_length: 17
d_call: TRBD2
j_call: TRBJ2-5
clone_size: NA
v_call: TRBV5-1
cdr3_aa: CASSSRPLAGRRETQYF
cdr3_nt: TGCGCCAGCAGCTCGCGGCCCCTAGCGGGGAGGAGAGAGACCCAGTACTTC

cdr3_length: 13
d_call: NA
j_call: TRBJ2-3
clone_size: NA
v_call: TRBV9
cdr3_aa: CASSVARGDTQYF
cdr3_nt: TGTGCCAGCAGCGTAGCGCGAGGGGATACGCAGTATTTT

cdr3_length: 17
d_call: NA
j_call: TRBJ2-3
clone_size: NA
v_call: TRBV3-1/TRBV3-2
cdr3_aa: CASSKTKISRVRDTQYF
cdr3_nt: TGTGCCAGCAGCAAAACCAAGATCAGCCGGGTCCGAGATACGCAGTATTTT

cdr3_length: 13
d_call: NA
j_call: TRBJ2-3
clone_size: NA
v_call: TRBV7-8
cdr3_aa: CASSSRGPDTQYF
cdr3_nt: TGTGCCAGCAGCTCGCGGGGGCCGGATACGCAGTATTTT

cdr3_length: 15
d_call: TRBD1
j_call: TRBJ2-3
clone_size: NA
v_call: TRBV14
cdr3_aa: CASSQGDRGEDTQYF
cdr3_nt: TGTGCCAGCAGCCAAGGGGACAGGGGGGAAGATACGCAGTATTTT

cdr3_length: 11
d_call: NA
j_call: TRBJ1-4
clone_size: NA
v_call: TRBV12-3/TRBV12-4
cdr3_aa: CASTLGEKLFF
cdr3_nt: TGTGCCAGCACCTTGGGTGAAAAACTGTTTTTT

cdr3_length: 12
d_call: NA
j_call: TRBJ2-3
clone_size: once
v_call: TRBV4-1
cdr3_aa: CASSPEGDTQYF
cdr3_nt: TGCGCCAGCAGCCCAGAGGGAGATACGCAGTATTTT

cdr3_length: 13
d_call: NA
j_call: TRBJ2-1
clone_size: NA
v_call: TRBV10-3
cdr3_aa: CASLASAYNEQFF
cdr3_nt: TGTGCCAGCCTAGCTAGCGCCTACAATGAGCAGTTCTTC

cdr3_length: 16
d_call: NA
j_call: TRBJ2-7
clone_size: NA
v_call: TRBV5-1
cdr3_aa: CASSLASTSRSYEQYF
cdr3_nt: TGCGCCAGCAGCTTGGCTTCGACAAGCAGGTCCTACGAGCAGTACTTC